This T cell receptor beta chain was documented in a study of T cell responses to AZD1222 COVID-19 vaccine. V lost 2 bases to trimming and J lost 5 bases; unmatched junction nucleotides: 7. This CDR3 is built from 15 residues. CDR1 and CDR2 (germline): SGHKS, YYEKEE (reference sequence). Study-wide findings and caveats: Nearly half of spike-specific TCRs reportedly target unmutated variant regions.

Notes on this clone: Its specificity is unknown.

Only in-frame clones appear in the TCRdb table, and some are missing; sequencing was by immunoSEQ multiplex PCR. Altogether 150,000 or so clones are present, 90% being singletons, with the ten largest covering 6.9%. The sequence was collected from an adult in good health. The chain links TRBV5-5 to TRBJ2-7, with TRBD1 matching over 10 bases. The sample was peripheral blood, taken on day 0 of AZD1222 vaccination. The CDR3 nucleotides are TGTGCCAGCAGCTTCCTTAGACAGGGGGCCCACGAGCAGTACTTC. It translates to CASSFLRQGAHEQYF.